This section outlines one T cell receptor (beta chain) sequence together with its context. Its antigen is not identified. This entry belongs to a study of cytomegalovirus exposure and HLA in healthy donors. Per the germline V gene, CDR1 is LGHNA and CDR2 is YSLEER. The CDR3 covers 16 residues. Notes on the study in general: An Asian-associated ancestry cluster reportedly showed fewer N-insertions than the approximately 620-donor mean in a later analysis.

13 Jbeta primers and 60 Vbeta primers were used for the PCR. Some clones are missing from TCRdb's copy, which holds only in-frame ones; the method was immunoSEQ multiplex PCR. The sample has approximately 180,000 clones, around 80% seen once; the top ten hold about 1%. The TCR was taken from a middle-aged woman in good health and CMV-seronegative. Sequenced material: PBMCs. The chain uses TRBV4-3 and TRBJ2-5; 12 nucleotides align to TRBD2. The closer fit of TRBJ2-7 to the DNA end suggests the J call may be wrong. The CDR3 spells CASSQQRRLAGDEQYF. CDR3 DNA: TGCGCCAGCAGCCAACAACGGCGACTAGCGGGAGACGAGCAGTACTTC.